The T cell receptor beta chain under discussion was sequenced for a study of T cell changes during pregnancy in multiple sclerosis. Germline CDR1 is MDHEN and CDR2 is SYDVKM. V was shortened by 2 bases and J by 3 bases, with 8 bases between the two germline ends. The CDR3 contains 13 residues. TCRdb's table, derived via immunoSEQ multiplex PCR, lists solely in-frame clones and lacks some. The data hold approximately 63,000 clones, with about 93% observed a single time. The V and J genes are TRBV28 and TRBJ2-7, with D unclear. Material: CD8+ T cells from peripheral blood mononuclear cells, obtained in the third trimester of pregnancy. The TCR comes from a female donor with multiple sclerosis, enrolled in a pregnancy study. Written as DNA, the CDR3 is TGTGCCAGCAGTTTACAACTTATCTACGAGCAGTACTTC. Amino acids: CASSLQLIYEQYF.